This T cell receptor beta chain was observed in a study of blood T cell repertoires in COVID-19. The V gene end was trimmed by 5 bases and the J gene end by 2 bases; junction bases not matched to a gene: 10. Germline V lookup: CDR1 SGHVS, CDR2 FQNEAQ. CDR3 size: 17 residues. Per the authors' pipeline: Researchers report that nucleated cell counts were estimated from reference gene primer amplification. Here immunoSEQ multiplex PCR was the method, and the copy in TCRdb shows in-frame clones only, minus some. That table is the source of V, J and clone size, and D and trimming were worked out from the DNA. This table has around 80,000 clones, 82% appearing once.

The receptor's source is a man in his fifties or sixties with acute or convalescent COVID-19. The V and J genes are TRBV7-8 and TRBJ2-3; TRBD2 matches at 10 bases. The source material was peripheral blood. The CDR3 DNA follows: TGTGCCAGCAGCCTCTTAAATAGCGGGGGGCTCACAGATACGCAGTATTTT. Protein: CASSLLNSGGLTDTQYF. Combining the CDR3 with reference TRBV7-8 and TRBJ2-3 gives the whole variable domain GAGVSQSPRYKVAKRGQDVALRCDPISGHVSLFWYQQALGQGPEFLTYFQNEAQLDKSGLPSDRFFAERPEGSVSTLKIQRTQQEDSAVYLCASSLLNSGGLTDTQYFGPGTRLTVL.